This T cell receptor (beta chain) was profiled in a study of T-cell reconstitution after alpha-beta-depleted transplantation in children. Unique molecular identifiers were incorporated when the TCRbeta library was constructed. TCRdb used MiXCR to reprocess the PCR reads, holding one entry per CDR3 protein. This table has some 200,000 distinct CDR3 sequences, about 15% appearing once. CDR1 SGHRS and CDR2 YFSETQ come from the germline V gene. The CDR3 loop spans 14 amino acids. V lost 7 bases, J lost 4 bases, and 17 bases lay in between. In this sample, this clonotype turned up many times. This TCR was recovered from a human donor who donated a stem cell graft to a child with acute lymphoblastic leukemia. J is TRBJ1-1 and V is TRBV5-1; D is unclear. The sample was PBMCs from the stem cell graft donor, taken from the stem cell graft. As DNA, the CDR3 is TGCGCCAGCCGGCCTAGAAACTTGACCACTGAAGCTTTCTTT. It codes for CASRPRNLTTEAFF.